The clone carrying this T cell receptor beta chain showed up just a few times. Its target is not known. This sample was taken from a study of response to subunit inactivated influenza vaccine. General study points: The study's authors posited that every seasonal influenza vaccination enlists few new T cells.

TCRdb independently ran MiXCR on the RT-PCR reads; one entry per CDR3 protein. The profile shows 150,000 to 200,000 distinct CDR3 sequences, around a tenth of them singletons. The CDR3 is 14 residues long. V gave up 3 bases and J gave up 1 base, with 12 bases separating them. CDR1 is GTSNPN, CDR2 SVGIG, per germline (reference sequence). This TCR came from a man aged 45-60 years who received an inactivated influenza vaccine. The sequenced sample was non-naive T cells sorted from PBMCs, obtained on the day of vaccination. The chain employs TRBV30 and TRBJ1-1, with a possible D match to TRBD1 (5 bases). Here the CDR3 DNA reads TGTGCCTGGAGCCCTGGGACGGAGAACACTGAAGCTTTCTTT. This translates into CAWSPGTENTEAFF.